The 3 T cell receptor beta chains in this list originate from one sample, sequenced in a study of T cells in Graves' hyperthyroidism and ophthalmopathy. Amplification of TCR beta CDR3 regions was performed using RNA transcripts as template. A set of HTBI primers served as the primers for a first-round RT-PCR of the TCR CDR3. MiXCR, applied by TCRdb to the multiplex PCR reads, yields one record per CDR3 protein. The sample records hundreds of thousands of distinct CDR3 sequences, roughly 15% being singletons. The sequenced sample consisted of blood. The source is a woman aged 40-49 years with Graves' ophthalmopathy.

This clonotype was found many times. The rearrangement links TRBV4-1 to TRBJ2-7, with TRBD1 matching over 8 bases. This CDR3 spans 16 amino acids. Germline V gives CDR1 MGHRA, CDR2 YSYEKL. V lost 0 bases and J lost 0; bases outside the gene matches: 4. The CDR3 sequence is CASSQDRGTGSYEQYF. In DNA form, the CDR3 reads TGCGCCAGCAGCCAAGATCGGGGGACAGGCTCCTACGAGCAGTACTTC.

This clonotype was picked up many times. The rearrangement links TRBV9 to TRBJ2-7, with 12 bases fitting TRBD1. This CDR3 has 15 amino acids. With V trimmed by 1 base and J by 7 bases, 6 bases remained unmatched. Germline CDR1 reads SGDLS; CDR2 reads YYNGEE. The CDR3: CASSVLGQGAREQYF. CDR3 in DNA: TGTGCCAGCAGCGTACTGGGACAGGGGGCGCGGGAGCAGTACTTC.

This clonotype was seen ten or more times. This sequence joins TRBV29-1 and TRBJ1-3, with D unclear. Trimming removed 6 bases at V and 4 bases at J, with 7 bases between. The germline V gene encodes CDR1 SQVTM and CDR2 ANQGSEA. The CDR3 runs 11 residues. The CDR3: CSVRRGNTIYF. Here the CDR3 DNA reads TGCAGCGTGCGAAGGGGAAACACCATATATTTT.